This T cell receptor (beta chain) was profiled in a study of shared clonotypes between healthy human individuals. On this clone: Its antigen is currently unknown.

The ends lost 7 bases at V and 4 bases at J; junction bases unmatched: 7. Germline lookup yields CDR1 SGHTS and CDR2 YDEGEE. This CDR3 region has 13 residues. Study results and limitations: When naive CD4 clonotypes were compared across a few donors, approximately 4.9% were shared.

Sequenced by immunoSEQ multiplex PCR; TCRdb stores in-frame clones only, minus some. This sample has approximately 1.5 million clones, with under 99% found just once. V and J are TRBV5-8 and TRBJ2-5; 7 bases line up with TRBD2. This receptor was identified in a man aged 25 to 45 in good health. Sequenced sample: naive CD4+ T cells sorted from blood. Sample subset: CD45RA+ positively selected. The CDR3: CASGGTITETQYF. The DNA for the CDR3 is TGTGCCAGCGGGGGGACTATAACAGAGACCCAGTACTTC. Supplemented by reference TRBV5-8 and TRBJ2-5, the full variable domain reads EAGVTQSPTHLIKTRGQQATLRCSPISGHTSVYWYQQALGLGLQFLLWYDEGEERNRGNFPPRFSGRQFPNYSSELNVNALELEDSALYLCASGGTITETQYFGPGTRLLVL.